This T cell receptor (beta chain) was found in a study of blood T cell repertoires in COVID-19. The assay was immunoSEQ multiplex PCR, and TCRdb's table has in-frame clones only and misses some. The sample carries hundreds of thousands of clones, 88% recorded once. CDR1 and CDR2 (germline): MNHEY, SVGAGI. V gave up 5 bases and J gave up 5 bases, with 15 bases separating them. This CDR3 comprises 14 residues. This clonotype was obtained from a woman between 50 and 59 years old with COVID-19, enrolled during active disease. Material: peripheral blood. The chain combines TRBV6-5 with TRBJ2-5, with D perhaps matching TRBD2 (5 bases). The CDR3 region has the DNA TGTGCCAGCAGTCCCCCGGGGTCAGTCGAGACCCAGTACTTC. Translation gives CASSPPGSVETQYF.